This T cell receptor beta chain was documented in a study of technical replicates of blood from several donors. Assay: immunoSEQ multiplex PCR; the TCRdb copy retains only in-frame clones and omits some. The sample consists of roughly 90,000 clones, approximately 94% of them appearing once. CDR1 is MGHRA, CDR2 YSYEKL, per germline. This CDR3 is 21 amino acids long. The V end lost 2 bases, the J end lost 0 bases, and 26 bases lay between the germline ends. This receptor was obtained from a human donor in good health. The specimen sequenced was T cells isolated from PBMCs. This chain links TRBV4-1 with TRBJ2-1; TRBD1 is a possible D gene (9 bases). The CDR3 reads CASSQNRGGQGRLDSYNEQFF. For the CDR3, the DNA is TGCGCCAGCAGCCAAAATCGGGGGGGACAGGGCCGGCTAGACTCCTACAATGAGCAGTTCTTC.